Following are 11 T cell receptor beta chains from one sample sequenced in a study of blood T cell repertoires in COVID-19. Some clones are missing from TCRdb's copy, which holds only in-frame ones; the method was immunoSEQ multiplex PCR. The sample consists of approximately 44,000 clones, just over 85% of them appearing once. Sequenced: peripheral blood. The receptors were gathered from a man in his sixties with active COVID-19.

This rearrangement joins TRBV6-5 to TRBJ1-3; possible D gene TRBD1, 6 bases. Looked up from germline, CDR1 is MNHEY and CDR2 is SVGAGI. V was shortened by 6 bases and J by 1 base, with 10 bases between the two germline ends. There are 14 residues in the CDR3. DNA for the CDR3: TGTGCCAGCAGCACAGGGTTTTCTGGAAACACCATATATTTT. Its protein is CASSTGFSGNTIYF.

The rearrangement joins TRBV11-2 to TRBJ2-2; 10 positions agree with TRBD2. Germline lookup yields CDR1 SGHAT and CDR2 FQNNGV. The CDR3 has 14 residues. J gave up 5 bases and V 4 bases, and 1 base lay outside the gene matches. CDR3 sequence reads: CASSSTSGTGELFF. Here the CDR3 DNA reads TGTGCCAGCAGCTCGACTAGCGGGACCGGGGAGCTGTTTTTT. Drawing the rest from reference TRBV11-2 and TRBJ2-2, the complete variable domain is EAGVAQSPRYKIIEKRQSVAFWCNPISGHATLYWYQQILGQGPKLLIQFQNNGVVDDSQLPKDRFSAERLKGVDSTLKIQPAKLEDSAVYLCASSSTSGTGELFFGEGSRLTVL.

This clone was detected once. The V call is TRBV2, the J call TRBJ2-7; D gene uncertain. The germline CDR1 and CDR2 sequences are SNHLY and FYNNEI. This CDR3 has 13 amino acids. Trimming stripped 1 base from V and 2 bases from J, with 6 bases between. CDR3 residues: CASSEGQTYEQYF. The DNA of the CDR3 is TGTGCCAGCAGTGAAGGCCAGACCTACGAGCAGTACTTC.

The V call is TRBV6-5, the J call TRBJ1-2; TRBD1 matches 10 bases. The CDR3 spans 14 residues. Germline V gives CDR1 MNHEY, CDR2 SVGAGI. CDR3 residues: CASIMGQGRYGYTF. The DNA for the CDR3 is TGTGCTTCCATAATGGGACAGGGGAGATATGGCTACACCTTC.

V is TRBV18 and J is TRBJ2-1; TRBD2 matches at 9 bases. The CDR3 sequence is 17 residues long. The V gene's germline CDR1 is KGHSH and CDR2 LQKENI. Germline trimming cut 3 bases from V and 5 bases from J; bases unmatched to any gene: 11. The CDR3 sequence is CASSPRWTAGGDNEQFF. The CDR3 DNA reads TGTGCCAGCTCACCGAGGTGGACAGCGGGAGGCGACAATGAGCAGTTCTTC.

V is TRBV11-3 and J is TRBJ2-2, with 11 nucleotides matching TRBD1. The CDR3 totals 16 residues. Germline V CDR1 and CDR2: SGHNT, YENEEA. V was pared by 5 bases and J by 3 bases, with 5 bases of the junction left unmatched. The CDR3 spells CASSDRDRGYTGELFF. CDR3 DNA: TGTGCCAGCAGCGACCGGGACAGGGGGTACACCGGGGAGCTGTTTTTT.

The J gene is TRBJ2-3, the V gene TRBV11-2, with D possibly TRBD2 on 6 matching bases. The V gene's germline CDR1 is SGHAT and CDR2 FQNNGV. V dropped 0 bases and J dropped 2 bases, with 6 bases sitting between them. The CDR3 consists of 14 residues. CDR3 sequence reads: CASSLEGLTDTQYF. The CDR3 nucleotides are TGTGCCAGCAGCTTAGAGGGACTCACAGATACGCAGTATTTT.

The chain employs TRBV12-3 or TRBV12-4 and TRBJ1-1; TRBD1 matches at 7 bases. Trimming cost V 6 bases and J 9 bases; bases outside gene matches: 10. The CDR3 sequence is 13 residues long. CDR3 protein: CASRAGGFGKAFF. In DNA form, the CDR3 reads TGTGCCAGCAGAGCAGGGGGGTTCGGGAAAGCTTTCTTT.

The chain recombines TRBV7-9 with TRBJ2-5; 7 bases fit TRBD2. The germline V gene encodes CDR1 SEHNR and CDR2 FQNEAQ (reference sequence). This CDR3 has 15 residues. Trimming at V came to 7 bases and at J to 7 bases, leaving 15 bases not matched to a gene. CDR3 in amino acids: CASTRGEGRDRTQYF. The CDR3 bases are TGTGCCAGCACCCGGGGGGAGGGCCGAGACAGGACCCAGTACTTC.

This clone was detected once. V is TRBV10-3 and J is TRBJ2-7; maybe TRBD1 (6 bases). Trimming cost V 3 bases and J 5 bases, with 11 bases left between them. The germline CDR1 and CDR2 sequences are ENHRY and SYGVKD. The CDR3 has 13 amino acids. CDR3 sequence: CAISDQGWDEQYF. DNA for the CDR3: TGTGCCATCAGTGACCAGGGGTGGGACGAGCAGTACTTC.

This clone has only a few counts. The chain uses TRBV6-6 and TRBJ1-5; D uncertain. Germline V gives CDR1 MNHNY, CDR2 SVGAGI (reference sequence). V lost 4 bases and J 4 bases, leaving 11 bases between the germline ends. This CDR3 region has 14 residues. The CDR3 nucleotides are TGTGCCAGCAGTTCTTTGGGCGGGAATCAGCCCCAGCATTTT. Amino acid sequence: CASSSLGGNQPQHF.